The 15 T cell receptor beta chains presented below share a single source sample, sequenced in a study of blood T cell repertoires in COVID-19. The method was immunoSEQ multiplex PCR; TCRdb's version includes in-frame clones alone and lacks a portion of them. The profile covers under 200,000 clones, with 88% appearing a single time and 1.6% taken by the ten largest. Sequences were obtained from peripheral blood. The receptors were gathered from a man younger than 35 with active or convalescent COVID-19.

The chain has TRBV14 and TRBJ1-2; the D is unclear. CDR3 length: 12 residues. The germline V and J ends were trimmed by 1 base and 13 bases, with 13 bases remaining between them. Germline V gene data show CDR1 as SGHDN and CDR2 as FVKESK. The CDR3 loop reads CASSQAGSEFTF. CDR3 nucleotides: TGTGCCAGCAGCCAAGCCGGCAGCGAGTTCACCTTC.

This chain links TRBV28 with TRBJ1-1; tentatively, D is TRBD1 (5 bases). V dropped 6 bases and J dropped 3 bases, with 20 bases sitting between them. Germline CDR1 reads MDHEN; CDR2 reads SYDVKM. The CDR3 runs 16 residues. CDR3 nucleotide sequence: TGTGCCAGCAGCTTACCTAGGGGATTTAGGGACACTGAAGCTTTCTTT. It yields the protein CASSLPRGFRDTEAFF.

The table lists this clone with a few counts. This rearrangement joins TRBV6-1 to TRBJ2-5, with TRBD2 matching over 10 bases. CDR1 and CDR2 from the germline V gene are MNHNS and SASEGT. V lost 3 bases to trimming and J lost 5 bases; unmatched junction nucleotides: 9. This CDR3 spans 16 amino acids. The CDR3 loop is CASSDASGGIRETQYF. In nucleotides, the CDR3 is TGTGCCAGCAGTGATGCTAGCGGGGGCATTCGCGAGACCCAGTACTTC.

This clone was observed a handful of times. This chain joins TRBV5-8 and TRBJ2-3; 7 bases match TRBD2. The CDR3 runs to 16 residues. The germline V gene encodes CDR1 SGHTS and CDR2 YDEGEE. V lost 4 bases, J lost 2 bases, and 10 bases stayed unmatched. CDR3 amino acids: CASSPFSGGYTDTQYF. CDR3 DNA sequence: TGTGCCAGCAGCCCATTTTCCGGGGGGTACACAGATACGCAGTATTTT.

The V and J genes are TRBV4-2 and TRBJ2-3; 10 bases are a match to TRBD2. The CDR3 loop spans 15 amino acids. Unmatched junction bases numbered 3, after V lost 0 bases and J lost 6 bases. Per germline, CDR1 LGHNA and CDR2 YNFKEQ. CDR3 nucleotide sequence: TGTGCCAGCAGCCAAGATCCAGCGGGAGGGGATACGCAGTATTTT. It yields the protein CASSQDPAGGDTQYF.

This clone came up once. This chain links TRBV6-2 or TRBV6-3 with TRBJ2-5, with 11 bases aligning to TRBD1. The CDR3 has 14 residues. CDR1 and CDR2 from the germline V gene are MNHEY and SVGEGT. V dropped 5 bases and J dropped 7; count of bases not matched to a gene: 6. CDR3 in amino acids: CASSRDRGSGTQYF. The CDR3 bases are TGTGCCAGCAGTCGGGACAGGGGGTCGGGGACCCAGTACTTC.

The DNA for the CDR3 is TGTGCCAGCAGCTTAGGACTGTCCAGGGGGGAGACCCAGTACTTC. Its protein product is CASSLGLSRGETQYF. The V call is TRBV11-2, the J call TRBJ2-5, with 7 nucleotides matching TRBD1. This CDR3 has 15 amino acids. CDR1 and CDR2 from the germline V gene are SGHAT and FQNNGV. After removal of 1 base from V and 5 bases from J, the junction contained 7 bases not matched to a gene.

For the CDR3, the DNA is TGCGCCAGCAGCCAAGAACGACTAGCGGGAGTATATTTCTTC. As protein: CASSQERLAGVYFF. V is TRBV4-3 and J is TRBJ2-1; 12 bases line up with TRBD2. With 0 bases clipped from V and 16 bases from J, the junction kept 7 bases outside the gene matches. From germline, CDR1 is LGHNA and CDR2 YSLEER. CDR3 length: 14 residues.

The chain carries TRBV6-5 and TRBJ2-7, with no clear D. The V gene lost 0 bases and the J gene lost 0 bases, with 12 bases spanning the gap. Germline V gives CDR1 MNHEY, CDR2 SVGAGI. This CDR3 comprises 16 residues. CDR3 sequence: CASSYSRRRSSYEQYF. The CDR3 DNA sequence: TGTGCCAGCAGTTACTCGAGAAGGCGGAGCTCCTACGAGCAGTACTTC.

J is TRBJ2-7 and V is TRBV23-1, with 7 bases aligning to TRBD2. TRBV23-1 is marked as an open reading frame, function uncertain. V lost 9 bases and J lost 5; bases outside the gene matches: 7. The CDR3 is 12 amino acids. CDR3 protein: CARREGPHEQYF. The DNA of the CDR3 is TGCGCCAGGAGGGAGGGTCCCCACGAGCAGTACTTC.

The CDR3 here is CASSSVEGVFNTEAFF. In DNA form, the CDR3 reads TGTGCCAGCAGCAGCGTTGAGGGGGTGTTCAACACTGAAGCTTTCTTT. The chain couples TRBV7-9 to TRBJ1-1, with D possibly being TRBD1 (6 bases). This CDR3 spans 16 amino acids. Between the trimmed V and J ends, which lost 5 bases and 2 bases, there was a span of 18 bases. The germline V gene encodes CDR1 SEHNR and CDR2 FQNEAQ (reference sequence).

This clone has more than one count but fewer than ten. In nucleotides, the CDR3 is TGTGCCAGCAATCCAACAGGGAACACTGAAGCTTTCTTT. Encoded protein: CASNPTGNTEAFF. The chain carries TRBV6-5 and TRBJ1-1; the D gene is possibly TRBD1 (5 bases). Germline V CDR1 and CDR2: MNHEY, SVGAGI. The CDR3 is made up of 13 amino acids. Between the trimmed V and J ends, which lost 7 bases and 1 base, there was a span of 10 bases.

The CDR3 bases are TGTGCCAGCAACTCACTAAACTATGGCTACACCTTC. Translating gives CASNSLNYGYTF. The rearrangement joins TRBV7-9 to TRBJ1-2; D ambiguous. The V gene's germline CDR1 is SEHNR and CDR2 FQNEAQ (reference sequence). V lost 7 bases and J 2 bases, leaving 8 bases between the germline ends. The CDR3 spans 12 residues.

V usage is TRBV7-8 and J usage is TRBJ1-2; the match to TRBD1 covers 7 bases. Germline trimming cut 4 bases from V and 8 bases from J; bases unmatched to any gene: 7. Germline V CDR1 and CDR2: SGHVS, FQNEAQ. The CDR3 loop spans 13 amino acids. In nucleotides, the CDR3 is TGTGCCAGCAGCTCGGGGACAGTTCGGGGCTACACCTTC. As protein: CASSSGTVRGYTF.

V is TRBV18 and J is TRBJ2-4, with unresolved D. V was pared by 0 bases and J by 8 bases, with 11 bases between. Per germline, CDR1 KGHSH and CDR2 LQKENI. This CDR3 region has 14 residues. CDR3 region: CASSPPSVADIQYF. Written as DNA, the CDR3 is TGTGCCAGCTCACCACCGTCGGTTGCGGACATTCAGTACTTC. Using reference TRBV18 and TRBJ2-4 for the parts outside the CDR3, the full variable domain is NAGVMQNPRHLVRRRGQEARLRCSPMKGHSHVYWYRQLPEEGLKFMVYLQKENIIDESGMPKERFSAEFPKEGPSILRIQQVVRGDSAAYFCASSPPSVADIQYFGAGTRLSVL.